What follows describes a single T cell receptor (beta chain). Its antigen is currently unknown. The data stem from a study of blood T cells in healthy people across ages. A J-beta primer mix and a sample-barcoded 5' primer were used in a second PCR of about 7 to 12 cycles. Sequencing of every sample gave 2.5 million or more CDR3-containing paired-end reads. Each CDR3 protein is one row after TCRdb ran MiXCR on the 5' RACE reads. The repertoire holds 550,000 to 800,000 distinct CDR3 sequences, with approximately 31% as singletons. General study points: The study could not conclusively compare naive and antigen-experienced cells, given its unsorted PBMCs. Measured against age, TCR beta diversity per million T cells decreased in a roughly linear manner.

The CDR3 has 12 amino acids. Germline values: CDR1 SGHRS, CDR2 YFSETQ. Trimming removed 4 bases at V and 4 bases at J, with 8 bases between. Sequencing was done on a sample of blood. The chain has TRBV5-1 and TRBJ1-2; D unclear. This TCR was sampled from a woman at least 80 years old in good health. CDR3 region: CASSKDIYGYTF. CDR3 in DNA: TGCGCCAGCAGCAAAGACATCTATGGCTACACCTTC.